The rows below give T cell receptor beta chains drawn from one sample of a study of Graves' ophthalmopathy and Graves' hyperthyroidism. Each CDR3 protein gets one entry after TCRdb re-called the multiplex PCR reads with MiXCR. The table shows 300,000 to 400,000 distinct CDR3 sequences, with 17% occurring only once. The sequenced sample consisted of peripheral blood. These receptors came from an adult woman with stable Graves' hyperthyroidism. The CDR3 runs from the conserved cysteine through the conserved F or W. Each record gives: D gene, clone size, J gene, V gene, CDR3 DNA, CDR3 protein. D genes are given only for firm matches. Some rows have no size entry. The others give once, few or many, or a class for an expanded clone.

D: .; size: many; J: TRBJ1-3; V: TRBV11-1; DNA: TGTGCCAGCAGCCCACGCGGGGCGAGTTTGGGAAACACCATATATTTT; CDR3: CASSPRGASLGNTIYF
D: .; size: many; J: TRBJ2-7; V: TRBV2; DNA: TGTGCCAGCAGTGCCAACCCCGAGGGTACAGGGAGGTACTTC; CDR3: CASSANPEGTGRYF
D: .; size: many; J: TRBJ1-5; V: TRBV18; DNA: TGTGCCAGCAGCCCTGGGCGAAATCAGCCCCAGCATTTT; CDR3: CASSPGRNQPQHF
D: TRBD1; size: many; J: TRBJ2-5; V: TRBV10-3; DNA: TGTGCCATCAGTAAGATCACAGGGGTAGGCTTGGAGACCCAGTACTTC; CDR3: CAISKITGVGLETQYF
D: .; size: many; J: TRBJ1-2; V: TRBV15; DNA: TGTGCCACCAGCAGAGCTCAGGGAGAGGGACATCCTTCAGGTGGCTACACCTTC; CDR3: CATSRAQGEGHPSGGYTF
D: .; size: many; J: TRBJ1-5; V: TRBV30; DNA: TGTGCCTGGGGGGCGCGGAGCAATCAGCCCCAGCATTTT; CDR3: CAWGARSNQPQHF
D: TRBD2; size: few; J: TRBJ2-5; V: TRBV4-2; DNA: TGTGCCAGCAGCCAAGCGGCGGGAGTCCCATCAGAGACCCAGTACTTC; CDR3: CASSQAAGVPSETQYF
D: .; size: .; J: TRBJ1-1; V: TRBV30; DNA: TGTGCCTGGAGCCTGGCCAGTCAAGCTTTCTTT; CDR3: CAWSLASQAFF
D: .; size: many; J: TRBJ2-7; V: TRBV30; DNA: TGTGCCTGGAGCGAAGCACAGCACGAGCAGTACTTC; CDR3: CAWSEAQHEQYF
D: .; size: many; J: TRBJ1-2; V: TRBV28; DNA: TGTGCCAGCAGCCCCTCGGTCACAGGGTTTAACTATGGCTACACCTTC; CDR3: CASSPSVTGFNYGYTF
D: .; size: .; J: TRBJ1-2; V: TRBV2; DNA: TGTGCCAGCAGTGAAGCGCGGGAGGGTCCCTATGGCTACACCTTC; CDR3: CASSEAREGPYGYTF
D: .; size: many; J: TRBJ1-5; V: TRBV7-2; DNA: TGTGCCAGCAGCTTAATCAATAGCAATCAGCCCCAGCATTTT; CDR3: CASSLINSNQPQHF